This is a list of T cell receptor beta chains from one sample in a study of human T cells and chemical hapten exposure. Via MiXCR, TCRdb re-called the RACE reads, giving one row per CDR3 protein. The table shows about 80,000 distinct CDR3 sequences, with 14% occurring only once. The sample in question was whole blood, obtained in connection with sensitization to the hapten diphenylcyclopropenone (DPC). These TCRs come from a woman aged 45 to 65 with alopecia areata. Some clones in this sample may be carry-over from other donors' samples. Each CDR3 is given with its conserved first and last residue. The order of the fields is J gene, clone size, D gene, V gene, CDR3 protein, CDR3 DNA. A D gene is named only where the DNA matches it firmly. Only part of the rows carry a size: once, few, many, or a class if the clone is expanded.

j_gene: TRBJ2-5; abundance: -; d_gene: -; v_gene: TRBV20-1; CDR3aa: CSARAPLGVETQYF; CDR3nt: TGCAGTGCTAGAGCCCCTCTAGGTGTGGAGACCCAGTACTTC
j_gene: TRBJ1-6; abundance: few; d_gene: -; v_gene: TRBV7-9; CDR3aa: CASSAGPGNSPLHF; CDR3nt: TGTGCCAGCAGCGCGGGGCCTGGGAATTCACCCCTCCACTTT
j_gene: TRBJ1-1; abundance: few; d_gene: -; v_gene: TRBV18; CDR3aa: CASSMAVNTEAFF; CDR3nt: TGTGCCAGCTCTATGGCAGTCAACACTGAAGCTTTCTTT
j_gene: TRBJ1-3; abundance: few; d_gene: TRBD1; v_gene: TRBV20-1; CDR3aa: CSARGTGGAGNTIYF; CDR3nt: TGCAGTGCTAGAGGGACAGGGGGAGCTGGAAACACCATATATTTT
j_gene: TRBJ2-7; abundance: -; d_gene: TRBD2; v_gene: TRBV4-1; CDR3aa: CASSQGLAGWGEQYF; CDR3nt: TGCGCCAGCAGCCAAGGCCTAGCGGGATGGGGCGAGCAGTACTTC
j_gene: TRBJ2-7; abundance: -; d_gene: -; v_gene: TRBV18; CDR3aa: CASSPGDGNFEQYF; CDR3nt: TGTGCCAGCTCACCAGGGGACGGGAATTTCGAGCAGTACTTC
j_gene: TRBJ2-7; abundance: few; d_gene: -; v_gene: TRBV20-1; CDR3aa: CSARPGAYEQYF; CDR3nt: TGCAGTGCTAGACCTGGGGCGTACGAGCAGTACTTC
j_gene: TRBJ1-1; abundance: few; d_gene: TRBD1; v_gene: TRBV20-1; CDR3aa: CSAQTGYTEAFF; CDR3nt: TGCAGTGCCCAGACAGGGTACACTGAAGCTTTCTTT
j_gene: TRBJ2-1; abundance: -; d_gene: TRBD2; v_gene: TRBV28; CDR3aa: CASPALPLGSSGGSSYNEQFF; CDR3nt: TGTGCCAGCCCAGCCTTACCACTCGGGTCTAGCGGGGGAAGCTCCTACAATGAGCAGTTCTTC
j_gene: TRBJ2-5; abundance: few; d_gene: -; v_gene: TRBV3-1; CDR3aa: CASSQDIGYTQETQYF; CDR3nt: TGTGCCAGCAGCCAAGATATAGGCTATACTCAAGAGACCCAGTACTTC
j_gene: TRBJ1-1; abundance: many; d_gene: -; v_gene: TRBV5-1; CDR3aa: CASSLRGGTEAFF; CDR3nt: TGCGCCAGCAGCTTGCGGGGCGGGACTGAAGCTTTCTTT
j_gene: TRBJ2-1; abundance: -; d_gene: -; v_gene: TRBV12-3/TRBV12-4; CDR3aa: CASSPLDGFSYNEQFF; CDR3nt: TGTGCCAGCAGTCCCCTAGACGGATTCTCCTACAATGAGCAGTTCTTC
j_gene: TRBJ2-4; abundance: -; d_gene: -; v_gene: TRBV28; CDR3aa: CASSLSLAGVRNIQYF; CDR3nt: TGTGCCAGCAGTTTATCCCTAGCTGGAGTTCGTAACATTCAGTACTTC
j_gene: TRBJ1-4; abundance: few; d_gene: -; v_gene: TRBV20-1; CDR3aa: CSLRQPNEKLFF; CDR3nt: TGCAGCCTAAGACAGCCGAATGAAAAACTGTTTTTT
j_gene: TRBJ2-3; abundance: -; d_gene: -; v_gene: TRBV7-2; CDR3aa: CASSLALTQYF; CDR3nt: TGTGCCAGCAGCTTAGCCCTAACGCAGTATTTT
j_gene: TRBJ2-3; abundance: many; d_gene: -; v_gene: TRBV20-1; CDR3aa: CSAGASLLTDTQYF; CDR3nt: TGCAGTGCTGGCGCCAGCCTCCTCACAGATACGCAGTATTTT
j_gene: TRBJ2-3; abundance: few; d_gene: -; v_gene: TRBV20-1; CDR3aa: CSARESSLLPGQYF; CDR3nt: TGCAGTGCTAGAGAATCCAGTCTCCTTCCTGGGCAGTATTTT
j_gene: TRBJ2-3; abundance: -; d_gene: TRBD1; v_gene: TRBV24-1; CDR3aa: CATSEGTGLRADTQYF; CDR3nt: TGTGCCACCAGTGAGGGGACAGGACTGAGAGCAGATACGCAGTATTTT
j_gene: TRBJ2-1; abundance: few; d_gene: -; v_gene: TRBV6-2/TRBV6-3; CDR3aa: CASSYPAYNEQFF; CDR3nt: TGTGCCAGCAGTTACCCTGCGTACAATGAGCAGTTCTTC
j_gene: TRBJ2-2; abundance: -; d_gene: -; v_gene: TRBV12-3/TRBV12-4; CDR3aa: CASSLQGSGTNTGELFF; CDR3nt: TGTGCCAGCAGTTTACAGGGTTCAGGAACTAACACCGGGGAGCTGTTTTTT
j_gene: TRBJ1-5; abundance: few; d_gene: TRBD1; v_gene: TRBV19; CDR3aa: CASRKTGDHQPQHF; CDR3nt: TGTGCCAGTAGGAAGACAGGGGACCATCAGCCCCAGCATTTT
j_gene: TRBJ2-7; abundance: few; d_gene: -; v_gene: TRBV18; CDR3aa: CASSPRGGGNSYEQYF; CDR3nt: TGTGCCAGCTCACCACGTGGAGGAGGTAATTCCTACGAGCAGTACTTC
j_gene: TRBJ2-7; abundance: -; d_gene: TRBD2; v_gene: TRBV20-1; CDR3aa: CSARASRLAGRTYEQYF; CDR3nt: TGCAGTGCTAGAGCTTCGAGACTAGCGGGGAGAACGTACGAGCAGTACTTC